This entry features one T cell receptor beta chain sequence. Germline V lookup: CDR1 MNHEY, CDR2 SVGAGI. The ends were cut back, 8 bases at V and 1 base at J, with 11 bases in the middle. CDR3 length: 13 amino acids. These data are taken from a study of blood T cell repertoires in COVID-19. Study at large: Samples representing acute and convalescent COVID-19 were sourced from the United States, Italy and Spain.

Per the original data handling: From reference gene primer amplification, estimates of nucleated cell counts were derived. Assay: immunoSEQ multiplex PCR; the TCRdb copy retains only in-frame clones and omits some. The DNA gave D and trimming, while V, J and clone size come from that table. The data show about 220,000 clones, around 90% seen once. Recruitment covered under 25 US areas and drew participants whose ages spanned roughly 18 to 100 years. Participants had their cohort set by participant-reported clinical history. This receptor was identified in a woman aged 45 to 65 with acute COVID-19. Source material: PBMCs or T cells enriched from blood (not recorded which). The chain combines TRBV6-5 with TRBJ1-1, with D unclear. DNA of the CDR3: TGTGCCAGCCCTCCCACAGCGAACACTGAAGCTTTCTTT. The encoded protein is CASPPTANTEAFF.